Listed below are T cell receptor beta chains from one sample, sequenced in a study of T cell repertoires in cytomegalovirus infection. These receptors have no known antigen. Using its own MiXCR run on the reads, TCRdb lists one record per CDR3 protein. The sample lists about a million distinct CDR3 sequences, roughly 31% occurring once. The sequences come from cultured CD8+ T cells from PBMCs, collected from culture after CMV antigen stimulation. These receptors came from a human donor in good health (CMV status not recorded). Some clones in this sample may be carry-over from other donors' samples. Each CDR3 is given with its conserved first and last residue. Fields, in order: J gene, D gene, clone size, V gene, CDR3 protein, CDR3 DNA. A D gene is named only where the DNA matches it firmly. Only some rows state a clone size, as once, few, many or a class for expanded clones.

TRBJ2-2 TRBD1 . TRBV12-5 CASGSDRGANTGELFF TGTGCTAGTGGCTCCGACAGGGGGGCGAACACCGGGGAGCTGTTTTTT
TRBJ1-2 . few TRBV27 CASSLSPVRGYTF TGTGCCAGCAGTTTATCGCCAGTGAGGGGCTACACCTTC
TRBJ1-5 . . TRBV5-6 CASSSGWDQPQHF TGTGCCAGCAGCTCTGGGTGGGATCAGCCCCAGCATTTT
TRBJ2-1 TRBD1 few TRBV28 CASGQGTNEQFF TGTGCCAGCGGACAGGGGACCAATGAGCAGTTCTTC
TRBJ1-1 . few TRBV6-5 CASSLGLSDTEAFF TGTGCCAGCAGTTTAGGTTTAAGTGACACTGAAGCTTTCTTT
TRBJ2-3 TRBD1 . TRBV5-1 CASSLQQGSTDTQYF TGCGCCAGCAGCTTACAACAGGGGAGCACAGATACGCAGTATTTT
TRBJ2-1 . . TRBV6-6 CASSYYRVGEQFF TGTGCCAGCAGTTACTACAGGGTGGGGGAGCAGTTCTTC
TRBJ2-7 TRBD1 . TRBV20-1 CSARDYLGQGAREQYF TGCAGTGCTAGAGATTACCTTGGGCAGGGGGCACGGGAGCAGTACTTC
TRBJ2-2 TRBD2 few TRBV20-1 CSARDEAGGVGGELFF TGCAGTGCTAGAGATGAAGCGGGGGGCGTAGGAGGGGAGCTGTTTTTT
TRBJ1-4 . few TRBV7-9 CASSLTAVKLFF TGTGCCAGCAGCTTGACGGCTGTAAAACTGTTTTTT
TRBJ1-5 . . TRBV4-2 CASSQVGAPYSNQPQHF TGTGCCAGCAGCCAAGTAGGCGCACCCTATAGCAATCAGCCCCAGCATTTT
TRBJ2-5 . . TRBV9 CASSVAKRVTGQETQYF TGTGCCAGCAGCGTAGCAAAAAGGGTGACAGGTCAAGAGACCCAGTACTTC
TRBJ1-2 . . TRBV28 CASSPGRASNYGYTF TGTGCCAGCAGCCCCGGCAGGGCCTCTAACTATGGCTACACCTTC
TRBJ2-1 . once TRBV7-3 CVSSLTGPNEQFF TGTGTCAGCAGCTTAACAGGACCCAATGAGCAGTTCTTC
TRBJ1-1 . . TRBV6-2/TRBV6-3 CASSYLDLGGTEAFF TGTGCCAGCAGTTACTTGGACCTCGGGGGGACTGAAGCTTTCTTT
TRBJ1-1 . many TRBV7-9 CASSPMNTEAFF TGTGCCAGCAGTCCCATGAACACTGAAGCTTTCTTT
TRBJ2-3 . . TRBV12-5 CASGLDKAWVPDTQYF TGTGCTAGTGGTTTGGATAAAGCGTGGGTCCCAGATACGCAGTATTTT
TRBJ2-3 . . TRBV7-7 CASSPGKASTDTQYF TGTGCTAGCAGCCCCGGGAAGGCAAGCACAGATACGCAGTATTTT
TRBJ2-7 . . TRBV5-1 CASSLGGMYEQYF TGCGCCAGCAGCTTAGGGGGAATGTACGAGCAGTACTTC
TRBJ1-1 TRBD1 few TRBV19 CASSIDWVTGMNTEAFF TGTGCCAGTAGTATAGATTGGGTGACAGGGATGAACACTGAAGCTTTCTTT
TRBJ1-5 . . TRBV4-1 CASSLGGGLGAQHF TGCGCCAGCAGCCTCGGGGGGGGGCTGGGGGCCCAGCATTTT
TRBJ2-5 TRBD2 few TRBV10-2 CASRPGTSAETQYF TGCGCCAGCAGACCCGGGACTAGCGCGGAGACCCAGTACTTC
TRBJ2-1 . . TRBV5-1 CTCSQAGEQFF TGCACCTGCAGCCAAGCGGGTGAGCAGTTCTTC
TRBJ2-7 . . TRBV20-1 CSARDRDYEQYF TGCAGTGCTAGGGACAGAGACTACGAGCAGTACTTC
TRBJ2-5 . few TRBV12-5 CASGLGNPGETQYF TGTGCTAGTGGTTTGGGCAACCCAGGGGAGACCCAGTACTTC
TRBJ2-2 TRBD2 . TRBV7-7 CASSSTPGGGNTGELFF TGTGCTAGCAGCTCTACGCCGGGGGGGGGAAACACCGGGGAGCTGTTTTTT
TRBJ2-7 TRBD2 many TRBV7-8 CASTPGLVRFEQYF TGTGCCAGCACCCCGGGACTAGTTCGGTTCGAGCAGTACTTC
TRBJ2-1 TRBD1 . TRBV11-3 CASSGGQGVHNEQFF TGTGCCAGCAGCGGGGGACAGGGAGTCCACAATGAGCAGTTCTTC
TRBJ2-1 . . TRBV6-1 CASSIRVGDNEQFF TGTGCCAGCAGTATCAGGGTAGGAGACAATGAGCAGTTCTTC
TRBJ2-7 . many TRBV10-3 CAIRKQGGSSYEQYF TGTGCCATCAGAAAACAAGGGGGGAGCTCCTACGAGCAGTACTTC
TRBJ2-7 . . TRBV19 CASSRQKSYEQYF TGTGCCAGTAGTCGACAGAAATCCTACGAGCAGTACTTC
TRBJ2-1 TRBD2 . TRBV6-1 CASSLTSGGGYEQFF TGTGCCAGCAGTCTAACTAGCGGGGGGGGCTATGAGCAGTTCTTC
TRBJ2-2 . . TRBV12-3/TRBV12-4 CVGLDGGRTGELFF TGTGTCGGCTTGGACGGGGGACGGACAGGGGAGCTGTTTTTT
TRBJ2-5 . many TRBV7-9 CASSLTVGKETQYF TGTGCCAGCAGCCTCACGGTAGGGAAGGAGACCCAGTACTTC
TRBJ2-1 . few TRBV15 CATSRVSGNEQFF TGTGCCACCAGCAGAGTTTCGGGTAATGAGCAGTTCTTC
TRBJ2-7 TRBD1 many TRBV7-2 CASSPGPGGNPYEQYF TGTGCCAGCAGCCCGGGGCCAGGGGGTAATCCCTACGAGCAGTACTTC
TRBJ1-1 . . TRBV4-1 CASYQHTEAFF TGTGCCAGCTACCAACACACTGAAGCTTTCTTT
TRBJ1-1 TRBD1 many TRBV19 CASSISQGAGLWMNTEAFF TGTGCCAGTAGTATCAGTCAGGGGGCTGGACTTTGGATGAACACTGAAGCTTTCTTT
TRBJ2-1 TRBD1 many TRBV12-3/TRBV12-4 CASSSRDRGRNEQFF TGTGCCAGCAGTTCCCGGGACAGGGGACGGAATGAGCAGTTCTTC
TRBJ1-6 . . TRBV25-1 CANSVGNSPLHF TGTGCCAACAGTGTTGGGAATTCACCCCTCCACTTT
TRBJ2-3 . . TRBV14 CASSQDHTDTQYF TGTGCCAGCAGCCAAGATCACACAGATACGCAGTATTTT
TRBJ2-3 . few TRBV19 CASATGQRPHDTQYF TGTGCCAGTGCCACAGGACAGAGACCCCACGATACGCAGTATTTT
TRBJ1-1 . . TRBV29-1 CSPPGSLNTEAFF TGCAGCCCTCCAGGGAGTTTGAACACTGAAGCTTTCTTT
TRBJ1-6 . few TRBV20-1 CSARKRGSSDSPLHF TGCAGTGCTAGAAAAAGGGGGAGCTCTGATTCACCCCTCCACTTT
TRBJ2-3 . . TRBV10-3 CAVYQWGTDTQYF TGTGCCGTCTACCAGTGGGGCACAGATACGCAGTATTTT
TRBJ2-7 . few TRBV12-3/TRBV12-4 CASSEQGSYEQYF TGTGCCAGCAGTGAACAGGGATCCTACGAGCAGTACTTC
TRBJ2-1 . . TRBV7-6 CASSPSMREQFF TGTGCCAGCAGCCCGTCGATGAGGGAGCAGTTCTTC
TRBJ2-5 TRBD1 many TRBV6-1 CASSGRGRLSETQYF TGTGCCAGCAGTGGCAGGGGGCGCCTATCAGAGACCCAGTACTTC
TRBJ2-2 TRBD2 many TRBV7-2 CASSLSGGATGELFF TGTGCCAGCAGCTTGAGCGGGGGGGCAACCGGGGAGCTGTTTTTT
TRBJ1-1 . . TRBV7-9 CASSLVGEEAFF TGTGCCAGCAGCTTAGTGGGGGAGGAAGCTTTCTTT
TRBJ1-6 . . TRBV11-2 CASSLRTDYNSPLHF TGTGCCAGCAGCTTAAGGACAGATTATAATTCACCCCTCCACTTT
TRBJ2-4 . . TRBV29-1 CSAEGSPYAKNIQYF TGCAGCGCCGAAGGGAGCCCCTATGCCAAAAACATTCAGTACTTC
TRBJ2-1 TRBD1 . TRBV5-3 CASSPGDREHEQFF TGTGCCAGCAGCCCAGGGGACAGGGAACATGAGCAGTTCTTC
TRBJ2-7 . few TRBV5-4 CASSLEPNEQYF TGTGCCAGCAGCTTGGAGCCGAACGAGCAGTACTTC
TRBJ2-2 TRBD2 few TRBV4-1 CASSQEASGGLRAGELFF TGCGCCAGCAGCCAGGAGGCTAGCGGGGGCCTCAGGGCCGGGGAGCTGTTTTTT